This TCR beta chain is from a study of T cell responses to AZD1222 COVID-19 vaccine. Worth noting for this clone: The target antigen is unknown.

Repertoires were generated with immunoSEQ multiplex PCR, while TCRdb's copy carries only in-frame clones and drops some. The sample yields roughly 55,000 clones, 70% to 90% seen once. Germline V CDR1 and CDR2: SGHTA, FQGNSA. Trimming at V came to 4 bases and at J to 5 bases, leaving 4 bases not matched to a gene. The CDR3 totals 13 residues. Findings and limits, study-wide: The span of vaccine-associated CD4 TCRs extended across spike, with dominance at 160-218 and 743-854. Donors in the cohort were predominantly white British and more often female, and clonal diversity was possibly underestimated.

Sequenced material: peripheral blood, taken on day 0 of AZD1222 vaccination. This receptor was identified in an adult in good health. The chain links TRBV7-2 to TRBJ1-1; 7 nucleotides line up with TRBD1. CDR3 residues: CASSSQGRTEAFF. CDR3 nucleotides: TGTGCCAGCAGCTCACAGGGGAGGACTGAAGCTTTCTTT.